The next 25 T cell receptor beta chains were all read from a single sample in a study of T cells after yellow fever vaccination. TCRdb processed the 5' RACE reads anew with MiXCR; each CDR3 protein has one entry. The repertoire holds about 340,000 distinct CDR3 sequences, with 4% as singletons. The sequences come from PBMCs, collected 5 days after the yellow fever booster vaccination. Receptor source: a man aged 18 to 30 who received the YFV17D yellow fever vaccine.

This clonotype was counted ten times or more. The chain is built from TRBV7-2 and TRBJ1-5; 8 bases fit TRBD1. CDR3 length: 17 amino acids. Looked up from germline, CDR1 is SGHTA and CDR2 is FQGNSA. Trimming removed 1 base from V and 6 bases from J; junction bases left unmatched: 11. The CDR3 loop reads CASSLVPGTGSGQPQHF. The DNA for the CDR3 is TGTGCCAGCAGCTTAGTTCCAGGGACAGGTAGCGGTCAGCCCCAGCATTTT.

This clonotype came up a few times. V and J are TRBV4-3 and TRBJ2-7; D is undetermined. The V and J ends lost 1 base and 3 bases respectively, with 16 bases between them. Germline CDR1 reads LGHNA; CDR2 reads YSLEER. The CDR3 loop spans 16 amino acids. CDR3 nucleotides: TGCGCCAGCAGCCAAGCCCCCCCGGGCCTAGACTACGAGCAGTACTTC. Protein: CASSQAPPGLDYEQYF.

This clonotype has a count of ten or more. This sequence joins TRBV6-2 or TRBV6-3 and TRBJ2-7; D gene uncertain. The CDR3 consists of 14 residues. Between the trimmed V and J ends, which lost 6 bases and 7 bases, there was a span of 19 bases. The germline V gene has CDR1 MNHEY and CDR2 SVGEGT. CDR3 region: CASSPSAPRREQYF. The CDR3 region has the DNA TGTGCCAGCAGCCCATCCGCTCCTCGTAGGGAGCAGTACTTC.

This clonotype was seen many times. The chain joins TRBV5-1 to TRBJ2-3; 7 bases fit TRBD2. This CDR3 is built from 16 residues. Germline V gives CDR1 SGHRS, CDR2 YFSETQ. V lost 2 bases and J lost 0; bases outside the gene matches: 6. Written as DNA, the CDR3 is TGCGCCAGCAGCTTAGTAGCGGGTGTTAGCACAGATACGCAGTATTTT. This codes for CASSLVAGVSTDTQYF.

This clonotype has more than one count but fewer than ten. This chain connects TRBV15 to TRBJ1-2, with D possibly being TRBD1 (6 bases). V was pared by 3 bases and J by 3 bases, with 11 bases between. CDR1 LNHNV and CDR2 YYDKDF come from the germline V gene (reference sequence). There are 14 residues in the CDR3. CDR3 sequence reads: CATSRRGTYYGYTF. Here the CDR3 DNA reads TGTGCCACCAGCAGGAGGGGGACTTACTATGGCTACACCTTC. The full variable domain, its missing parts supplied by reference TRBV15 and TRBJ1-2, is DAMVIQNPRYQVTQFGKPVTLSCSQTLNHNVMYWYQQKSSQAPKLLFHYYDKDFNNEADTPDNFQSRRPNTSFCFLDIRSPGLGDTAMYLCATSRRGTYYGYTFGSGTRLTVV.

The chain has TRBV20-1 and TRBJ1-2; D not resolved. The CDR3 is made up of 15 amino acids. CDR1 and CDR2 from the germline V gene are DFQATT and SNEGSKA (reference sequence). Trimming removed 0 bases from V and 7 bases from J, with 18 bases in between. Here the CDR3 DNA reads TGCAGTGCTAGAGACTTTAGAAACGGAGGTACTGGCTACACCTTC. This gives the protein CSARDFRNGGTGYTF.

This clonotype was observed at least ten times. V gene TRBV20-1 combines with J gene TRBJ2-3, with 8 nucleotides matching TRBD1. The CDR3 loop spans 16 amino acids. V dropped 1 base and J dropped 4; count of bases not matched to a gene: 10. Per the germline V gene, CDR1 is DFQATT and CDR2 is SNEGSKA (reference sequence). Here the CDR3 DNA reads TGCAGTGCTAGAGCCGCGGCAGGGGGCAGCCCAGATACGCAGTATTTT. This sequence encodes CSARAAAGGSPDTQYF.

The J gene is TRBJ2-7, the V gene TRBV7-6, with 9 bases that match TRBD1. This CDR3 spans 16 amino acids. The junction had 9 bases not matched to a gene; V was cut back by 1 base and J by 5 bases. Germline CDR1 SGHVS, CDR2 FNYEAQ. CDR3 loop: CASSLVTGTGSNEQYF. In DNA, the CDR3 is TGTGCCAGCAGCTTAGTAACCGGGACAGGGTCTAACGAGCAGTACTTC.

This clonotype was seen a few times. The chain has TRBV25-1 and TRBJ2-5; 13 nucleotides match TRBD2. Germline lookup yields CDR1 MGHDK and CDR2 SYGVNS. The CDR3 totals 17 residues. V lost 2 bases and J lost 6; bases outside the gene matches: 9. The DNA for the CDR3 is TGTGCCAGCAGTGAAAGGCCTGGACTAGCGGGGGATCAGACCCAGTACTTC. This translates into CASSERPGLAGDQTQYF.

V usage is TRBV5-1 and J usage is TRBJ2-1; D is tentatively TRBD1 or TRBD2 (5 bases each). Germline V gene lookup returns CDR1 SGHRS and CDR2 YFSETQ. This CDR3 has 16 residues. Trimming stripped 0 bases from V and 5 bases from J, with 15 bases between. Here the CDR3 DNA reads TGCGCCAGCAGCTTGGCCCCCTCCGGGGCAAACAATGAGCAGTTCTTC. This codes for CASSLAPSGANNEQFF.

This clonotype was seen more than once but under ten times. The CDR3 nucleotides are TGTGCCAGCAGCTTGCAGGGGTTGTCCTACGAGCAGTACTTC. It yields the protein CASSLQGLSYEQYF. The rearrangement joins TRBV11-2 to TRBJ2-7; TRBD1 is a possible D gene (6 bases). CDR3 size: 14 residues. Germline V gene sequence: CDR1 SGHAT, CDR2 FQNNGV. The V and J ends lost 3 bases and 1 base respectively, with 10 bases between them.

This clonotype was detected only a few times. V is TRBV7-2 and J is TRBJ1-6; 9 bases align to TRBD1. The trim removed 1 base at V and 5 bases at J, leaving 3 bases unmatched. Germline lookup yields CDR1 SGHTA and CDR2 FQGNSA. CDR3 length: 16 amino acids. The CDR3 region is CASSLGTGVHNSPLHF. The CDR3 DNA sequence: TGTGCCAGCAGCTTAGGGACAGGGGTACATAATTCACCCCTCCACTTT.

This clonotype was seen only a few times. V usage is TRBV4-1 and J usage is TRBJ2-5, with D unresolved. Germline V gene data show CDR1 as MGHRA and CDR2 as YSYEKL. This CDR3 has 15 amino acids. The germline V and J ends were trimmed by 0 bases and 5 bases, with 13 bases remaining between them. CDR3 sequence (DNA): TGCGCCAGCAGCCAAGATCCGGCGATCAGGGAGACCCAGTACTTC. It encodes CASSQDPAIRETQYF.

This clonotype has only a few counts. The chain uses TRBV5-4 and TRBJ2-1, with TRBD2 as a possible D gene (7 bases). V shed 7 bases and J shed 6 bases, with 20 bases lying between them. Germline-derived CDR1 and CDR2 are SGHNT and YYREEE (reference sequence). The CDR3 totals 15 residues. Written as DNA, the CDR3 is TGTGCCAGCTCGGGGGGCGTTGTATTGGGCAATGAGCAGTTCTTC. This encodes CASSGGVVLGNEQFF.

The chain links TRBV4-2 to TRBJ1-2, with TRBD1 identical over 7 bases. The germline gives CDR1 LGHNA, CDR2 YNFKEQ. V shed 0 bases, J shed 5 bases, and the junction held 0 bases outside the gene matches. The CDR3 is made up of 13 amino acids. The chain's CDR3 is CASSQETGYGYTF. CDR3 nucleotides: TGTGCCAGCAGCCAAGAGACAGGGTATGGCTACACCTTC.

This clonotype turned up a few times. The genes are TRBV29-1 and TRBJ2-2; D is unresolved. The CDR3 spans 14 residues. V was shortened by 2 bases and J by 5 bases, with 12 bases between the two germline ends. Germline V gives CDR1 SQVTM, CDR2 ANQGSEA. The CDR3 DNA reads as TGCAGCGTTGAAAAGGCACCTAGGACCGGGGAGCTGTTTTTT. It codes for CSVEKAPRTGELFF.

The chain carries TRBV12-3 or TRBV12-4 and TRBJ2-6, with 7 bases lining up with TRBD2. The junction had 10 bases not matched to a gene; V was cut back by 8 bases and J by 0 bases. This CDR3 has 17 amino acids. The DNA of the CDR3 is TGTGCCAGCTGGGGGGGACCCGAAAGCTCTGGGGCCAACGTCCTGACTTTC. It translates to CASWGGPESSGANVLTF.

The rearrangement joins TRBV20-1 to TRBJ2-5; D is uncertain. Germline CDR1 reads DFQATT; CDR2 reads SNEGSKA (reference sequence). Trimming left V 0 bases short and J 4 bases short, with 9 bases between. This CDR3 has 13 amino acids. The CDR3: CSARDPVGETQYF. In DNA, the CDR3 is TGCAGTGCTAGAGATCCCGTTGGAGAGACCCAGTACTTC.

This clonotype was found many times. The chain joins TRBV12-3 or TRBV12-4 to TRBJ1-1; unclear D gene. The CDR3 is made up of 13 amino acids. The germline V and J ends were trimmed by 6 bases and 4 bases, with 12 bases remaining between them. The DNA for the CDR3 is TGTGCCAGCAGCGAGATCCTGGGCACTGAAGCTTTCTTT. It encodes CASSEILGTEAFF.

This clonotype was observed at least ten times. J is TRBJ2-4 and V is TRBV7-2, with a tentative D call TRBD2 (6 bases). The germline gives CDR1 SGHTA, CDR2 FQGNSA. The V and J ends lost 1 base and 8 bases respectively, with 9 bases between them. The CDR3 loop spans 13 amino acids. This CDR3 is CASSLEGGDIQYF. CDR3 DNA: TGTGCCAGCAGCTTAGAGGGCGGGGACATTCAGTACTTC.

In its sample, this clonotype was seen many times. The chain has TRBV10-3 and TRBJ2-1; maybe TRBD2 (6 bases). Trimming removed 6 bases at V and 8 bases at J, with 20 bases between. This CDR3 comprises 15 residues. Looked up from germline, CDR1 is ENHRY and CDR2 is SYGVKD. Written as DNA, the CDR3 is TGTGCCATCAGAAGGGACTTCCTTGAGGGAGATGAGCAGTTCTTC. This codes for CAIRRDFLEGDEQFF.

This clonotype was seen a few times. V is TRBV5-1 and J is TRBJ1-6, with a possible D match to TRBD1 (5 bases). With 4 bases removed from V and 0 bases from J, the gap between germline ends came to 23 bases. Germline CDR1 is SGHRS and CDR2 is YFSETQ. This CDR3 is 20 amino acids long. The CDR3, as DNA: TGCGCCAGCAGCCGGACCACCGGAGGGGACTTCCACTCCTATAATTCACCCCTCCACTTT. Translating gives CASSRTTGGDFHSYNSPLHF.

There are many counts of this clonotype. The chain carries TRBV21-1 and TRBJ1-5. TRBV21-1 is reported as a pseudogene. This CDR3 has 15 amino acids. The CDR3 coding sequence is TGTGCCAGCAGCAAAGTGCGGCCGAGCAATCAGCCCCAGCATTTT. It is translated as CASSKVRPSNQPQHF.

The chain couples TRBV6-2 or TRBV6-3 to TRBJ2-7; 7 bases agree with TRBD1. CDR1 is MNHEY, CDR2 SVGEGT, per germline. Trimming cost V 0 bases and J 3 bases; bases outside gene matches: 5. The length of the CDR3 is 15 residues. Here the CDR3 reads CASSYSPDRSYEQYF. CDR3 in DNA: TGTGCCAGCAGTTACTCCCCGGACAGGAGCTACGAGCAGTACTTC.

This clonotype was observed many times. This sequence joins TRBV5-1 and TRBJ2-1; possibly TRBD2 for D (5 bases). The V and J ends lost 4 bases and 5 bases respectively, with 19 bases between them. The CDR3 length is 16 residues. The V gene's germline CDR1 is SGHRS and CDR2 YFSETQ. Here the CDR3 reads CASSRTHPASDNEQFF. The CDR3 nucleotides read TGCGCCAGCAGCAGGACTCACCCGGCATCTGACAATGAGCAGTTCTTC.